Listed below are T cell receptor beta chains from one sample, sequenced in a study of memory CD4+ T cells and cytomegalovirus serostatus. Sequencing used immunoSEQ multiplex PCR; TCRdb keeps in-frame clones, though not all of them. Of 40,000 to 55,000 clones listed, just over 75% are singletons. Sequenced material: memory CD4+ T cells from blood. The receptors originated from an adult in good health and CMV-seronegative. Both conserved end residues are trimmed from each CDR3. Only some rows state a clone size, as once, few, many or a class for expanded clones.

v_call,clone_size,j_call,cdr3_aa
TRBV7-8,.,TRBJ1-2,ASSLVIRGSDGYT
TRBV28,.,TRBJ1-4,ASSFPPNNEKLF
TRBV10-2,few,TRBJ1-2,ASSESTGPYGYT
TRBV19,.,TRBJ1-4,ASSIPRSSGKLF
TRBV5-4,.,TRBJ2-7,ASSFGGGGYEQY
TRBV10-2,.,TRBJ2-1,ASRGLAGPNEQF
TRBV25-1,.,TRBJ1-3,ASIRGITLENTIY
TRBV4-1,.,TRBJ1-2,ASSQDPLRQLFSYGYT
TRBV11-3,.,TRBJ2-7,ASSPTGLPYEQY
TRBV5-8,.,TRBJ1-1,ASAPPGTIMVLNTEAF
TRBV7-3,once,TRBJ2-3,ASSRVGGAAATDTQY
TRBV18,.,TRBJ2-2,ASSPQQNTGELF
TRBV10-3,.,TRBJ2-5,AISESRTGETQY
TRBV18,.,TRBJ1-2,ASSQGQGDGYT
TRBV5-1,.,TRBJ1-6,ASSFYGGGNSPLH
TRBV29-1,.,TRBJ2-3,SVGRSGTGSTDTQY
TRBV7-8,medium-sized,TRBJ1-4,ASQRPNEKLF
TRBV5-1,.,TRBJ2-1,ASRTSGGTYNEQF
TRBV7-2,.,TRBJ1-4,ASSPGQAGGKLF
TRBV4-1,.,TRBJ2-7,ASSQDVGLAGGPPY
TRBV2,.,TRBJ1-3,ASSDQVTGNTIY
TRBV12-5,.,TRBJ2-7,ASGPRTSTYEQY
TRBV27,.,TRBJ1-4,ASSSIPHRTGFNGKLF
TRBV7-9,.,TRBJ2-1,ASSRTGGDSEQF
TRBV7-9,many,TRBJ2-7,ASSLEQGVDSYEQY
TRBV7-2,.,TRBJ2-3,ASSLGGFTDTQY
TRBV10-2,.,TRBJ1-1,ASSLFGQGDTEAF
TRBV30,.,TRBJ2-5,AWEGAVKETQY
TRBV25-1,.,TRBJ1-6,ASSARGNSPLH
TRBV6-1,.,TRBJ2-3,ASKASPVGTDTQY
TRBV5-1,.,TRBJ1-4,ASSLQGAGEKLF
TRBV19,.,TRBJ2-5,ASSGTSGGYELTQY
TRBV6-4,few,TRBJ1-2,ASSEQGQGYT
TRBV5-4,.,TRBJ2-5,ASSRDTVETQY
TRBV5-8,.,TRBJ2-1,ASSSRGRGGTEQF
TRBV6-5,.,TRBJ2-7,ASSPPGPSSYEQY
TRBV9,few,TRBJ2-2,ASSVRLETGELF
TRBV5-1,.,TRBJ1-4,ASSPGQGHEKLF
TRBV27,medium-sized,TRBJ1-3,ASSLGEGNTIY